Sequencing of this T cell receptor (beta chain) was carried out in a study of early T cells in non-severe SARS-CoV-2 infection. Study-wide context: Bulk RNA isolated from unsorted whole blood underwent sequencing; chains were not paired. Study-level findings and limits: Matches to VDJdb favored anti-spike CD8 responses and missed private and CD4 specificities.

This clonotype has at least ten counts. Antigen unknown. Unique molecular identifier tags were affixed to discrete cDNA molecules. TCRdb independently ran MiXCR on the 5' RACE reads; one entry per CDR3 protein. Of approximately 50,000 distinct CDR3 sequences listed, roughly 10% were seen once; the top ten hold 14% to 15%. Germline V CDR1 and CDR2: SGHTA, FQGNSA. Germline trimming cut 5 bases from V and 5 bases from J; bases unmatched to any gene: 11. This CDR3 region has 15 residues. V gene TRBV7-2 combines with J gene TRBJ2-5; the match to TRBD2 covers 7 bases. Sequenced material: whole blood. The sequence derives from an adult who was a healthcare worker with PCR-confirmed SARS-CoV-2 infection or an uninfected control (not recorded which). CDR3 bases: TGTGCCAGCAGCGCGCGAAGCGGGACTTTGGAGACCCAGTACTTC. Translating gives CASSARSGTLETQYF.